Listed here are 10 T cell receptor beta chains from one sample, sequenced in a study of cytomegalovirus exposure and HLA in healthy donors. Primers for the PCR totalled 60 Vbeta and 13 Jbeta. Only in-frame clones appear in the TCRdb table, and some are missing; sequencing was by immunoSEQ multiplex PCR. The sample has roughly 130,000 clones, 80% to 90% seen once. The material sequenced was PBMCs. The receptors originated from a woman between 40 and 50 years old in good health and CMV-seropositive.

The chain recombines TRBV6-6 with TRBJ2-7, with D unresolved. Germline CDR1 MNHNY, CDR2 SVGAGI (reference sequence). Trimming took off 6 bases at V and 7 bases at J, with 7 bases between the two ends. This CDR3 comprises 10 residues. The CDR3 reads CASRGCEQYF. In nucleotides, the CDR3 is TGTGCCAGCAGGGGCTGTGAGCAGTACTTC.

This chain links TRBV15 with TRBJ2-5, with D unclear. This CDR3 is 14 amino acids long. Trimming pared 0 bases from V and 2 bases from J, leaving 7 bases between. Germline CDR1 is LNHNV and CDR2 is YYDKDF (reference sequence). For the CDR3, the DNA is TGTGCCACCAGCAGAGATCGGTCGCAAGAGACCCAGTACTTC. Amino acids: CATSRDRSQETQYF. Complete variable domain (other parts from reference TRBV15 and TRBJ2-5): DAMVIQNPRYQVTQFGKPVTLSCSQTLNHNVMYWYQQKSSQAPKLLFHYYDKDFNNEADTPDNFQSRRPNTSFCFLDIRSPGLGDTAMYLCATSRDRSQETQYFGPGTRLLVL.

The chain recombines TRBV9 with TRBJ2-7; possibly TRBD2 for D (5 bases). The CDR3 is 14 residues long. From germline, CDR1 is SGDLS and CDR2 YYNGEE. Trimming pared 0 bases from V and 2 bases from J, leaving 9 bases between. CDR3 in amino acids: CASSVDGMTYEQYF. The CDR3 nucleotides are TGTGCCAGCAGCGTAGACGGGATGACCTACGAGCAGTACTTC.

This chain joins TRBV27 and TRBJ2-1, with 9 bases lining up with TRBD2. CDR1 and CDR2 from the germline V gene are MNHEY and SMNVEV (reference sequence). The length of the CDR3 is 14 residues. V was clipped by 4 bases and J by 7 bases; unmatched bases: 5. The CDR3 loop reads CASSSKTSGNEQFF. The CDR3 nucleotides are TGTGCCAGCAGTTCTAAGACTAGCGGTAATGAGCAGTTCTTC.

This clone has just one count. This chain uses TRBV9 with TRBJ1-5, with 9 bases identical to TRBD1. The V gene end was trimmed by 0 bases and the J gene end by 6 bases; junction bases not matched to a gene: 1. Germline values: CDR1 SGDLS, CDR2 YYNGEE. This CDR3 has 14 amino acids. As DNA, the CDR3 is TGTGCCAGCAGCGTAGGACAGGGGGTTCAGCCCCAGCATTTT. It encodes CASSVGQGVQPQHF.

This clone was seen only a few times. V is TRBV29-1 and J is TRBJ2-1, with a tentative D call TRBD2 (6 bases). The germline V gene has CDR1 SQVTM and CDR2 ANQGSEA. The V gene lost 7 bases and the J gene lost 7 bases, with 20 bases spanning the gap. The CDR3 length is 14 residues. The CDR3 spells CSAVPGGVRNEQFF. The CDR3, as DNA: TGCAGCGCCGTACCTGGAGGGGTGAGGAATGAGCAGTTCTTC.

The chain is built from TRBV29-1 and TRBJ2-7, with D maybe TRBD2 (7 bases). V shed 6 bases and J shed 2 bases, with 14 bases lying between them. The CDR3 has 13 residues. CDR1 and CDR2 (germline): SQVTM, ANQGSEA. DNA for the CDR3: TGCAGCGTCAGAGGGGGGGGAACCTACGAGCAGTACTTC. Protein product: CSVRGGGTYEQYF.

The CDR3 bases are TGTGCCAGCAGCTTACGAGTATTTGAGACCCAGTACTTC. Translating gives CASSLRVFETQYF. V gene TRBV7-3 combines with J gene TRBJ2-5, with D uncertain. CDR3 length: 13 residues. V was pared by 2 bases and J by 5 bases, with 9 bases between. Germline V gene data show CDR1 as SGHTA and CDR2 as FQGTGA.

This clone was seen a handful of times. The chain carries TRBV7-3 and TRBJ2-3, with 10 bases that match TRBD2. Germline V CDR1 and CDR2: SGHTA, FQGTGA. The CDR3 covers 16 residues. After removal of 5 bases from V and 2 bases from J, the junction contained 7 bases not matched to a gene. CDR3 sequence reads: CASSPALAGDTDTQYF. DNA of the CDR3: TGTGCCAGCAGCCCCGCCCTAGCGGGGGACACAGATACGCAGTATTTT.

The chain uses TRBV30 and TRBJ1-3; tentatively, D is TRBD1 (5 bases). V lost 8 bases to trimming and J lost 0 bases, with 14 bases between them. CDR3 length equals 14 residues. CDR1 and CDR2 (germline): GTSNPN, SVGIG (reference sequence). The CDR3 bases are TGTGCCCGGGGCGGGGGGTCCTCTGGAAACACCATATATTTT. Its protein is CARGGGSSGNTIYF.